This T cell receptor (beta chain) was identified during a study of PD-1 blockade in classical Hodgkin lymphoma. Study results and caveats: By C4D1 there was a significant rise in CD4+ TCR diversity but not in CD8+ TCR diversity. Lower baseline TCR diversity marked trial partial responders and progressors. Undefined causes, possibly disease activity or prior therapy, underlie the repertoire differences. Healthy donors were reported to have higher baseline TCR diversity than newly diagnosed patients.

Assay used: immunoSEQ multiplex PCR; TCRdb lists only in-frame clones, some missing. The sample contains about 97,000 clones, roughly 84% of which appear only once. With no exception, relapse followed autologous stem cell transplantation in all patients, and brentuximab vedotin exposure varied. In germline, CDR1 is ENHRY, CDR2 SYGVKD. The CDR3 is 12 residues long. Trimming removed 7 bases from V and 2 bases from J, with 8 bases in between. To note about this clone: Its antigen remains unknown.

This receptor was identified in a human donor with classical Hodgkin lymphoma. The specimen comprised peripheral blood mononuclear cells (PBMCs), sampled at baseline. The chain combines TRBV10-3 with TRBJ1-1; the D is unclear. As DNA, the CDR3 is TGTGCCATCATGGGGTTAAACACTGAAGCTTTCTTT. It encodes CAIMGLNTEAFF.